Detailed here is one TCR beta chain. This clone has a handful of counts. What antigen it recognizes has not been identified. Base qualities are not at hand, and no much larger clone is one base apart. Libraries were constructed by the immunoSEQ multiplex PCR assay. For the multiplex PCR, a mixture combining 60 forward primers for TCR Vbeta segments and 13 reverse primers for TCR Jbeta segments was used. The CDR3 region of rearranged TCR beta genes was amplified from genomic DNA with a multiplex PCR assay. Amplified TCR beta libraries were sequenced as 87-base-pair reads on the Illumina HiSeq System. As for the original processing: A later analysis counted tens of millions of unique TCR beta chains across the 666 repertoires, and around 12 million of these chains were shared by at least two donors. Raw reads were error-corrected and collapsed into unique sequences by a nearest-neighbor algorithm in which closely related sequences were merged to remove PCR and sequencing errors. V, D and J gene segments were assigned by aligning CDR3 sequences to IMGT reference sequences. For a sequence to be retained, a match of at least six nucleotides was required to both a V gene segment and a J gene segment. Rearrangements were called productive when the CDR3 lacked stop codons and stayed in frame with V and J; all others were non-productive. Following IMGT convention, CDR3 was defined as the stretch from the second conserved V-encoded cysteine to the conserved J-encoded phenylalanine. The earlier analysis of 450 to 750 of the donors excluded any sequence lacking an unambiguous match to a single V gene segment. An earlier analysis of some 610 of the donors called V segments functional above 56.7% productive rearrangements and segregating when the between-donor standard deviation exceeded 5%. A statistical classification framework was built for diagnosing cytomegalovirus status from the catalog of TCR beta chain sequences. In a later analysis, TCR nucleotide sequences were compared against IMGT/GENE-DB human TR gene sequences so that V and J genes could be assigned. A later analysis assigned CDR3 sequences and most-parsimonious VDJ recombination scenarios with the TCRdist pipeline. In a later analysis, each TCR beta chain was defined by its CDR3 amino acid sequence together with its V-gene family, and reads without a unique V-gene family were excluded. In a later analysis, 450 to 600 highly shared, low-generation-probability nucleotide sequences were removed to address suspected cross-contamination and a sequencing artifact. For each public chain, a later analysis derived a clonal expansion index from normalized ranks of inferred template counts within each repertoire. In a later analysis, generation probabilities were computed with a VDJ recombination model fitted to out-of-frame rearrangements, and the resulting probabilities were checked against IGoR. Hypergeometric tests were used in a later analysis to score TCR-TCR, TCR-HLA and TCR-CMV co-occurrence, with a repertoire-size bias correction applied to the TCR pairs. False discovery rates were estimated in a later analysis by permuting HLA or CMV assignments 20 times. In a later analysis, co-occurring TCRs were grouped with DBSCAN, and TCRdist sequence similarity was added when clustering was performed within HLA-allele-positive subsets. Repertoires with fewer than 30,000 or more than 120,000 public chains, plus five repertoires with anomalous nucleotide sharing, were excluded from co-occurrence clustering. This is the immuneACCESS table as TCRdb keeps it, with only in-frame sequences that have V and J called. A part of the clones is gone; compared with another copy, unresolved V genes explain less than half, and the rest is unexplained. The DNA was the basis for D and trimming; V, J and clone size are from that table. The sample table holds about 170,000 clones, of which about three quarters were seen once. About 0.69% of the sample comes from the top ten.

This sample was taken from a study of cytomegalovirus exposure and HLA in healthy donors (dated by TCRdb to 2016 to 2017). About the study as a whole: An earlier analysis of approximately 590 of the donors reported approximately 270 Gb of sequence data and 120 million or so unique TCR beta sequences from about 180 million T cells. An early release that covered about 600 HLA-typed donors contained approximately 300 gigabases of sequencing data and 70 million to 100 million unique TCR sequences. The genetic ancestry cluster associated with self-reported Caucasian donors included over 65% of the roughly 360 genotyped donors. The study was designed to test whether signatures of past pathogen exposure could be identified by cataloging public T cell receptors. The T cell repertoires of about 700 subjects were profiled by immunosequencing and related to cytomegalovirus serostatus. A separate validation cohort of approximately 120 different subjects was used in addition to the approximately 700-subject first cohort. To predict cytomegalovirus infection status, the study combined high-throughput TCR immunosequencing, statistical association of individual TCRs with disease status, and machine learning. A later analysis re-analyzed previously published TCR beta repertoires from roughly 690 donors and added high-resolution HLA genotyping to study TCR occurrence patterns. In the later analysis, no new phenotypic data were used to find candidate immune exposures; instead, reliance was placed on TCR beta sequences and their occurrence across donors. In an earlier analysis of several hundred of the donors, high-throughput TCR beta sequencing was used to judge whether each TCR beta V gene segment behaved as functional or pseudogenic. Donor age, sex, ethnicity and CMV serostatus were compiled together with the repertoire data. A later genetic analysis took genome-wide SNP genotypes for about 60% of the roughly 670 donors and used that subset as a discovery cohort. All discovery cohort repertoires had been generated on a single sequencing platform. Both class I and class II loci were covered by HLA typing, at four-digit resolution. The number of donors typed differed by locus, with roughly 620-630 for A, B, C, DRB1 and DQB1, 522 for DQA1, nearly 610 for DPA1, and under 490 for DPB1. A few DR-DQ haplotypes were treated as single units for association and clustering because of strong linkage in the cohort. Among a few hundred genotyped donors of the cohort, an average of about 240,000 unique TCR beta nucleotide sequences were sequenced per donor, 15% to 20% of them non-productive. The study at large found these results: The classifier was reported to diagnose cytomegalovirus status with high specificity and sensitivity in both the original and validation cohorts. In vitro tests confirmed that a few of the cytomegalovirus-associated TCR beta chains recognize cytomegalovirus antigens. Correlated functional status among segregating V segments might reflect linkage disequilibrium, but an unknown experimental factor could not be ruled out. A later genetic analysis associated a missense DCLRE1C variant with V-gene and J-gene trimming of TCR beta chains, and an independent cohort replicated the association. The earlier analysis of fewer than 750 of the donors excluded 15 to 20 rarely observed V segments, including chromosome 9 orphons, because counts were too low. CMV serostatus was the only immune exposure information available for the cohort. The presence/absence analyses assumed that sequencing depth was roughly uniform across donors, and that assumption may not be true. A cluster of highly shared sequence variants was judged likely to be a technical artifact of the sequencing pipeline. In a later analysis, more than 15,000 TCR beta sequences were associated with specific HLA alleles at a false discovery rate of 0.05. In the study, approximately 160 TCR beta chains were listed as associated with cytomegalovirus. In an earlier analysis of about 600 of the donors, most TCR beta V segments appeared in productive rearrangements about 87% or about 30% of the time, broadly matching IMGT annotations. In this cohort, only TCR beta chains were sequenced, and detectable features were limited by the absence of alpha or paired-chain data. While some public TCRs were present in many individuals, most TCR sequences turned up only very rarely across donors. Compared with the roughly 710-donor mean, donors in an Asian-associated ancestry cluster had fewer N-insertions in productive TCRs, according to a later genetic analysis. In a later analysis, HLA-associated TCR beta chains showed more clonal expansion and lower generation probabilities than non-associated chains that were equally common. Because some donors lacked HLA typing at each locus, the association tests relied only on the typed subset. A further reported finding was that TCR beta sequences accurately predicted the HLA-A and HLA-B alleles for most subjects in the first cohort. Several of the top co-occurrence clusters appeared to be linked to parvovirus B19, influenza, CMV and Epstein-Barr virus, according to a later analysis. According to a later analysis, most CMV-associated TCR beta chains appeared to be HLA-restricted, and the HLA associations seemed to be driven largely by CMV exposure. Some IMGT-functional V segments, including TRBV6-2 and TRBV6-3, could not be told apart with the 87-base-pair reads, so those segments were excluded. It was suggested by the authors that the approach could potentially be generalized to other disease states and immunological phenotypes. Assigning TCR associations to individual alleles was difficult when HLA alleles, especially DR and DQ, strongly co-occurred. In a later analysis, the rate of TCR association differed among HLA loci, with DRB1 alleles having the most associated TCRs and HLA-C alleles having the fewest.

The cohort comprised approximately 700 healthy bone marrow donors. All cohort members were sampled while nominally healthy, although unrecorded immune exposures were likely present. The donor tested CMV seronegative, placing the donor among the 350 to 400 seronegative members of the cohort. A peripheral blood sample was provided by each donor, and peripheral blood mononuclear cells were used for TCR beta sequencing. The Qiagen DNeasy Blood Extraction Kit was used to extract genomic DNA from the blood cell samples. In the germline V gene (reference sequence), CDR1 corresponds to MNHEY and CDR2 to SMNVEV. The V end loses 9 bases and the J end loses 5 bases, and a stretch of 17 bases separates them. The CDR3 goes from the cysteine to the phenylalanine over 13 residues. This entry keeps only the CDR3 DNA: 39 bases, framed from base 1.

Sequencing used PBMCs. The receptor comes from a female donor in good health and CMV-seronegative. The chain is assembled from TRBV27 and TRBJ2-7; TRBD1 is a possible D gene, resting on 6 matching bases. The base sequence is TGTGCCAGTCGACGGTTACAGGGAAACGAGCAGTACTTC. It codes for CASRRLQGNEQYF.